Here is one TCR beta chain with its context. Its matching antigen is unknown. Other DNA sequences in the sample encode the same CDR3. This entry is derived from a study of siplizumab effects on memory and regulatory T cells. Whole-study findings and limits: There were only a minor fraction of alloreactive clones that mapped to unstimulated subsets.

Sequencing used immunoSEQ multiplex PCR; TCRdb keeps in-frame clones, though not all of them. The sample carries about 87,000 clones, 94% recorded once. Per the germline V gene, CDR1 is MNHEY and CDR2 is SMNVEV (reference sequence). The junction had 4 bases not matched to a gene; V was cut back by 6 bases and J by 0 bases. The CDR3 runs to 14 residues. The rearrangement uses TRBV27 and TRBJ1-1; the match to TRBD1 covers 7 bases. This receptor was obtained from a human donor in good health. The sequenced sample consisted of non-Treg CD4+ T cells sorted from blood. CDR3 coding DNA: TGTGCCAGCAGGAGACAGGGTCTGAACACTGAAGCTTTCTTT. Encoded protein: CASRRQGLNTEAFF.